The present entry profiles one TCR beta chain with its context. What it binds is unknown. The sample is drawn from a study of CXCR3-negative and CXCR3-positive naive CD8 T cells. Triplicates of a few hundred thousand cells were sorted from each CD8+ T cell subset. The authors gated naive CD8+ T cells as CD45RO-CCR7+CD27+CD95-. CDR1 and CDR2 from the germline V gene are SQVTM and ANQGSEA. CDR3 size: 17 residues. Libraries were UMI-labeled 5' RACE TRB cDNA. For each CDR3 protein, TCRdb gives one entry from its re-call of the 5' RACE reads, without DNA. Recorded for this sample: 95,000 to 100,000 distinct CDR3 sequences. Broader study findings: CXCR3-positive naive cells carried more hydrophobic TRB CDR3s than CXCR3-negative ones. Memory, not naive, CXCR3-negative and CXCR3-positive cells differed in TRBV-TRBJ usage. Upon cryopreservation, CXCR3 expression partially decreased, and most assays used fresh PBMCs.

The sample consisted of naive CXCR3+ CD8+ T cells from blood. Stated subset: CD45RO-CCR7+CD27+CD95- naive CD8+ T cells expressing CXCR3 (TNR3+). The origin of this receptor is a human donor in good health. Some clones in this sample may be carry-over from other donors' samples. The J gene is TRBJ2-2, the V gene TRBV29-1; absent DNA, TCRdb's TRBD1 call cannot be checked. CDR3 region: CSVEGPPGQGRHGELFF.